This TCR beta chain was recovered during a study of radiotherapy plus CTLA-4 blockade in lung cancer. Study overall: Objective response was observed in approximately 18% of patients, and disease control in around 31%. Overall study results and limits: Early blood T cell clone dynamics reportedly forecast response best, with interferon-beta. After radiotherapy and ipilimumab, tumor-derived clones expanded in peripheral blood.

A note on this clone: Its antigen is undetermined.

CTLA-4 blockade with ipilimumab, together with focal radiation, was given to patients with chemo-refractory metastatic non-small-cell lung cancer. This CDR3 has 16 residues. Trimming cost V 6 bases and J 6 bases, with 23 bases left between them. Germline V gene data show CDR1 as MDHEN and CDR2 as SYDVKM. Here immunoSEQ multiplex PCR was the method, and the copy in TCRdb shows in-frame clones only, minus some. The sample records tens of thousands of clones, over 60% being singletons. The V and J genes are TRBV28 and TRBJ1-1, with D perhaps TRBD1 (6 bases). The TCR sequence derives from a human donor with non-small cell lung cancer whose response to radiotherapy plus ipilimumab could not be evaluated. The specimen comprised peripheral blood, sampled from a patient treated with radiotherapy plus ipilimumab. The DNA of the CDR3 is TGTGCCAGCAGCCTGGGGTGGGGGCAGGTCTTTGCTGAAGCTTTCTTT. Amino acid sequence: CASSLGWGQVFAEAFF.